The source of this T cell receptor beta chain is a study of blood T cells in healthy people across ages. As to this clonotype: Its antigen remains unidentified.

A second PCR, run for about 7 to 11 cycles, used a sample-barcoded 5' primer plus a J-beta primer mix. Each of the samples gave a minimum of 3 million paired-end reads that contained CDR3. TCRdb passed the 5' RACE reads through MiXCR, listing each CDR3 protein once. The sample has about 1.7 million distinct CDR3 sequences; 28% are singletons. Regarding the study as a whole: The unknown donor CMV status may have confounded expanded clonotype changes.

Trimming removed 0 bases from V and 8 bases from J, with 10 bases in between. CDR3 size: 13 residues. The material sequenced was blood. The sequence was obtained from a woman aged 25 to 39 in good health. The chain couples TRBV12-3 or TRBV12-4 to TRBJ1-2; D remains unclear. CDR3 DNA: TGTGCCAGCAGTTTAGCGCTCGAGCGCGGCTACACCTTC. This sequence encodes CASSLALERGYTF.